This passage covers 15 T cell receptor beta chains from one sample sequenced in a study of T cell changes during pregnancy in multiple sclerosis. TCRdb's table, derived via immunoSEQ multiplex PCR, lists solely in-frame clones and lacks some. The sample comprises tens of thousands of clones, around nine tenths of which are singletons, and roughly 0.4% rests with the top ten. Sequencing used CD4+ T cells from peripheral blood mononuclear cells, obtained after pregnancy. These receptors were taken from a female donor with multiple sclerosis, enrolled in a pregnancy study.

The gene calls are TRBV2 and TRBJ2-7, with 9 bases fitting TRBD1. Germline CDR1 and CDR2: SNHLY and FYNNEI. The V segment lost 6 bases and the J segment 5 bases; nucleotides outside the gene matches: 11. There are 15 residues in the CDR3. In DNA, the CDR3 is TGTGCCAGCAGGTCGCTCGGACAGGGGTTGAACGAGCAGTACTTC. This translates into CASRSLGQGLNEQYF.

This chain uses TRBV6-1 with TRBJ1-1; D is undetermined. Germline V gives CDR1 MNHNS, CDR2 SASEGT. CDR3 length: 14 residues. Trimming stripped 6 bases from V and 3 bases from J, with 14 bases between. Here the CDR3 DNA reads TGTGCCAGCAGCATGTCTGGGGAGCACACTGAAGCTTTCTTT. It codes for CASSMSGEHTEAFF.

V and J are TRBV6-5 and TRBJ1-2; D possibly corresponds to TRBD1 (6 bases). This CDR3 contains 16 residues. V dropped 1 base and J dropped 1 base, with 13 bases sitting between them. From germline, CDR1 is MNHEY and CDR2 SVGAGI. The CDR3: CASSYWGRGDNYGYTF. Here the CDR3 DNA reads TGTGCCAGCAGTTACTGGGGCAGGGGAGATAACTATGGCTACACCTTC.

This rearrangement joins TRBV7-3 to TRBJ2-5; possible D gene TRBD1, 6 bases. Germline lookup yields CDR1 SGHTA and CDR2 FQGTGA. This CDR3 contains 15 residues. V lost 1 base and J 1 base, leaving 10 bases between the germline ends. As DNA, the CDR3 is TGTGCCAGCAGCTTAAACACAGGGACCCAAGAGACCCAGTACTTC. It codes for CASSLNTGTQETQYF. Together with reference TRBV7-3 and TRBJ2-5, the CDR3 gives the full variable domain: GAGVSQTPSNKVTEKGKYVELRCDPISGHTALYWYRQSLGQGPEFLIYFQGTGAADDSGLPNDRFFAVRPEGSVSTLKIQRTERGDSAVYLCASSLNTGTQETQYFGPGTRLLVL.

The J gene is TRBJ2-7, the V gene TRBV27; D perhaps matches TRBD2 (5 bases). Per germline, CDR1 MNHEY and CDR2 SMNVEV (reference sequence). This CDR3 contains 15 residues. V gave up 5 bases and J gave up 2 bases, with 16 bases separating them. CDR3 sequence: CASSEGSGVTYEQYF. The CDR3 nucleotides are TGTGCCAGCAGTGAGGGCAGCGGAGTAACCTACGAGCAGTACTTC.

CDR3 residues: CASSSPDLASTDTQYF. Written as DNA, the CDR3 is TGTGCCAGCAGCAGTCCAGACTTAGCCAGCACAGATACGCAGTATTTT. This chain joins TRBV13 and TRBJ2-3; D ambiguous. Germline V gives CDR1 PRHDT, CDR2 FYEKMQ (reference sequence). This CDR3 is built from 16 residues. The V end was cut by 5 bases, the J end by 0 bases, with 15 bases between.

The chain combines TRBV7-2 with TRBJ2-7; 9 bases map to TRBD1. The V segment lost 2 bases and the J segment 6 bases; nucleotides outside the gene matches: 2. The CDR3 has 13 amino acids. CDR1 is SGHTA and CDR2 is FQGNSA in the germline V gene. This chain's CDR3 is CASSLTGGGEQYF. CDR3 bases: TGTGCCAGCAGCTTAACAGGGGGCGGCGAGCAGTACTTC.

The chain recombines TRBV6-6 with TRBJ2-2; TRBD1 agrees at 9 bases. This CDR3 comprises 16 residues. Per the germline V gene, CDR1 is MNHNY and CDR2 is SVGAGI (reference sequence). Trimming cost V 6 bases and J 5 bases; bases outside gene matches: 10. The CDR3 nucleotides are TGTGCCAGCAGCTCTACCGGGACAGGGAGGACCGGGGAGCTGTTTTTT. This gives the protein CASSSTGTGRTGELFF.

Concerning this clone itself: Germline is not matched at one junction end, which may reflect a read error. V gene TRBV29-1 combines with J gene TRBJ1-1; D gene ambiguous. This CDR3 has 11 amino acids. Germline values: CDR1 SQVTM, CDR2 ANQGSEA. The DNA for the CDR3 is TGCAGCGTCGAAGGGCGACTTGAAGCTTTCTTT. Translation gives CSVEGRLEAFF.

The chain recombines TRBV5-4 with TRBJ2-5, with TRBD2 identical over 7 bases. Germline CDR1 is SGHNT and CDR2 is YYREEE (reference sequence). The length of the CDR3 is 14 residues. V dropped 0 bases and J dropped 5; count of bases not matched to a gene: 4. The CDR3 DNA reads TGTGCCAGCAGCTTGGTCGGTAGCGGGGAGACCCAGTACTTC. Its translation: CASSLVGSGETQYF.

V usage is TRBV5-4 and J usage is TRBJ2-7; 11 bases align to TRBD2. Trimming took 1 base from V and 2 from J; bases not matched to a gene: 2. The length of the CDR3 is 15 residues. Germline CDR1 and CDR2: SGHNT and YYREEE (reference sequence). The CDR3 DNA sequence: TGTGCCAGCAGCTTGAGACTAGCGGGACCCTACGAGCAGTACTTC. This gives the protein CASSLRLAGPYEQYF.

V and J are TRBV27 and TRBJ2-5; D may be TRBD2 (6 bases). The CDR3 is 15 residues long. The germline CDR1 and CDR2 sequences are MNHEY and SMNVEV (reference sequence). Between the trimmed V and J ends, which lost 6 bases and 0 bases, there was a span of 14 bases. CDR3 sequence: CASSPALAYQETQYF. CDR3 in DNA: TGTGCCAGCAGCCCGGCCCTAGCGTACCAAGAGACCCAGTACTTC.

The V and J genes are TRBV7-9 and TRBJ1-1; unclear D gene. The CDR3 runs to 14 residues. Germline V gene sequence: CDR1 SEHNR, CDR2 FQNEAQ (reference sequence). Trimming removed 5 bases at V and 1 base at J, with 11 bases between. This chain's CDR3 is CASSPPTGNTEAFF. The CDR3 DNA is TGTGCCAGCAGCCCCCCAACCGGGAACACTGAAGCTTTCTTT.

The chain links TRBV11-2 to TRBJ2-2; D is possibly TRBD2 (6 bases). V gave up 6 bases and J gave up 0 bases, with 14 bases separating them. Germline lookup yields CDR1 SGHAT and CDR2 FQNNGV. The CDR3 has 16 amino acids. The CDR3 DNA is TGTGCCAGCAGTTACGGGGGAGCCACGAACACCGGGGAGCTGTTTTTT. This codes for CASSYGGATNTGELFF. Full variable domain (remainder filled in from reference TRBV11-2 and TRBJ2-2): EAGVAQSPRYKIIEKRQSVAFWCNPISGHATLYWYQQILGQGPKLLIQFQNNGVVDDSQLPKDRFSAERLKGVDSTLKIQPAKLEDSAVYLCASSYGGATNTGELFFGEGSRLTVL.

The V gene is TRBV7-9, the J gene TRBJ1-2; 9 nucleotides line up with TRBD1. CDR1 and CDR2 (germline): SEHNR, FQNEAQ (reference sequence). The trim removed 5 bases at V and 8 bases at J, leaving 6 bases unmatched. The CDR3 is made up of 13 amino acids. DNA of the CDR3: TGTGCCAGCAGCCAACAGGGGGCTCAGGGCTACACCTTC. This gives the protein CASSQQGAQGYTF.